This passage covers 14 T cell receptor beta chains from one sample sequenced in a study of CD8 T cells in Susac syndrome. It was with random hexamers that roughly 0.45 to 1 ug RNA was reverse transcribed. Each CDR3 protein is one row after TCRdb ran MiXCR on the immunoSEQ multiplex PCR reads. The data show roughly 120,000 distinct CDR3 sequences, roughly 94% seen once. Sequencing input: CD4+ T cells from PBMCs. All receptors derive from a human donor in good health.

This chain uses TRBV5-1 with TRBJ2-2; no clear D. The CDR3 contains 13 residues. The germline V and J ends were trimmed by 1 base and 6 bases, with 7 bases remaining between them. The germline CDR1 and CDR2 sequences are SGHRS and YFSETQ. The CDR3 sequence is CASSLKFPGELFF. CDR3 sequence (DNA): TGCGCCAGCAGCTTGAAATTCCCCGGGGAGCTGTTTTTT.

This sequence joins TRBV25-1 and TRBJ2-7; D is perhaps TRBD1 (5 bases). The CDR3 length is 14 residues. V lost 7 bases, J lost 0 bases, and 13 bases lay in between. Germline V gene sequence: CDR1 MGHDK, CDR2 SYGVNS. CDR3 coding DNA: TGTGCCAGCACAGGGTTCCTGGACTCCTACGAGCAGTACTTC. It specifies CASTGFLDSYEQYF.

This chain links TRBV4-3 with TRBJ2-1; a possible D gene is TRBD1 (5 bases). CDR1 LGHNA and CDR2 YSLEER come from the germline V gene. This CDR3 region has 16 residues. Trimming took off 1 base at V and 2 bases at J, with 12 bases between the two ends. The CDR3 is CASSQGTLETYNEQFF. As DNA, the CDR3 is TGCGCCAGCAGCCAAGGGACACTCGAGACCTACAATGAGCAGTTCTTC.

The gene calls are TRBV5-1 and TRBJ2-7, with D uncertain. Germline V gives CDR1 SGHRS, CDR2 YFSETQ. With 0 bases removed from V and 3 bases from J, the gap between germline ends came to 7 bases. CDR3 length: 13 amino acids. CDR3: CASSLETFYEQYF. The DNA of the CDR3 is TGCGCCAGCAGCTTGGAGACTTTCTACGAGCAGTACTTC.

The chain recombines TRBV4-2 with TRBJ2-1; D not certain. The CDR3 runs to 13 residues. The germline CDR1 and CDR2 sequences are LGHNA and YNFKEQ. V was pared by 0 bases and J by 7 bases, with 7 bases between. CDR3 nucleotide sequence: TGTGCCAGCAGCCAAGATCGGGCGAATGAGCAGTTCTTC. It is translated as CASSQDRANEQFF.

V usage is TRBV30 and J usage is TRBJ1-5, with a possible D match to TRBD1 (6 bases). CDR3 size: 14 residues. Per the germline V gene, CDR1 is GTSNPN and CDR2 is SVGIG (reference sequence). The V gene lost 2 bases and the J gene lost 3 bases, with 11 bases spanning the gap. CDR3 nucleotide sequence: TGTGCCTGGAGTACCGGACAGCCCAATCAGCCCCAGCATTTT. As protein: CAWSTGQPNQPQHF.

The rearrangement joins TRBV15 to TRBJ2-1; the D is unclear. Germline V gene data show CDR1 as LNHNV and CDR2 as YYDKDF (reference sequence). This CDR3 is built from 16 residues. The V gene lost 3 bases and the J gene lost 3 bases, with 15 bases spanning the gap. The chain's CDR3 is CATSSLTDKRYNEQFF. CDR3 DNA: TGTGCCACCAGCAGTCTAACCGACAAGCGCTACAATGAGCAGTTCTTC.

The chain is built from TRBV7-9 and TRBJ1-6, with 7 bases fitting TRBD1. The germline V gene has CDR1 SEHNR and CDR2 FQNEAQ (reference sequence). Trimming took 5 bases from V and 7 from J; bases not matched to a gene: 8. CDR3 length: 15 amino acids. The CDR3 is CASSAPGQPNSPLHF. As DNA, the CDR3 is TGTGCCAGCAGCGCCCCGGGACAGCCGAATTCACCCCTCCACTTT.

V and J are TRBV6-2 or TRBV6-3 and TRBJ1-1; possibly TRBD1 for D (6 bases). CDR1 is MNHEY, CDR2 SVGEGT, per germline. This CDR3 is 16 amino acids long. The V and J ends lost 7 bases and 0 bases respectively, with 18 bases between them. Here the CDR3 reads CASNFHPGQMNTEAFF. The CDR3 nucleotides are TGTGCCAGCAACTTCCATCCGGGACAAATGAACACTGAAGCTTTCTTT.

The chain has TRBV19 and TRBJ2-3, with 10 bases identical to TRBD1. This CDR3 region has 17 residues. With V trimmed by 2 bases and J by 4 bases, 9 bases remained unmatched. The germline V gene has CDR1 LNHDA and CDR2 SQIVND (reference sequence). The DNA of the CDR3 is TGTGCCAGTAGTATAAAGTACGACAGGGGGCTTCCAGATACGCAGTATTTT. It yields the protein CASSIKYDRGLPDTQYF.

The V call is TRBV12-3 or TRBV12-4, the J call TRBJ2-7, with TRBD1 matching over 12 bases. Germline trimming cut 8 bases from V and 7 bases from J; bases unmatched to any gene: 12. CDR3 length equals 15 residues. Here the CDR3 DNA reads TGTGCCAGCGGGTCGCCGGGACAGGGGGCAGAAGAGCAGTACTTC. As protein: CASGSPGQGAEEQYF.

This clonotype occurred a few times. The J gene is TRBJ2-5, the V gene TRBV18, with a possible D match to TRBD2 (6 bases). CDR3 length equals 11 residues. CDR1 is KGHSH and CDR2 is LQKENI in the germline V gene. V was trimmed by 6 bases and J by 6 bases, leaving 8 bases between them. CDR3 DNA: TGTGCCAGCTCCGGCGGGAAGACCCAGTACTTC. It is translated as CASSGGKTQYF.

The rearrangement joins TRBV4-2 to TRBJ2-7; no clear D gene. The CDR3 has 11 residues. The V end lost 0 bases, the J end lost 4 bases, and 1 base lay between the germline ends. CDR1 is LGHNA and CDR2 is YNFKEQ in the germline V gene. The CDR3 spells CASSQEYEQYF. As DNA, the CDR3 is TGTGCCAGCAGCCAAGAGTACGAGCAGTACTTC.

This clonotype was observed a few times. The V and J genes are TRBV3-1 and TRBJ2-7; D perhaps matches TRBD2 (6 bases). CDR3 length: 15 residues. Germline loops: CDR1 LGHDT, CDR2 YNNKEL (reference sequence). Trimming pared 4 bases from V and 7 bases from J, leaving 20 bases between. Here the CDR3 DNA reads TGTGCCAGCAGCCGGGACGGGGGACTCACGGGTGAGCAGTACTTC. This gives the protein CASSRDGGLTGEQYF.